Following are 7 T cell receptor beta chains from one sample sequenced in a study of OX40 agonist ivuxolimab in advanced cancers. This table comes from immunoSEQ multiplex PCR, and its TCRdb copy is limited to in-frame clones, with some not included. The sample holds nearly 80,000 clones, 80% to 90% seen once. The material was CD4+ or CD8+ T cells sorted from blood, obtained in a trial of the OX40 agonist ivuxolimab. These receptors were taken from an adult with an advanced solid tumor such as melanoma, head and neck, liver or kidney cancer.

V gene TRBV30 combines with J gene TRBJ2-5; 7 bases are shared with TRBD2. Trimming removed 5 bases from V and 5 bases from J; junction bases left unmatched: 8. Looked up from germline, CDR1 is GTSNPN and CDR2 is SVGIG (reference sequence). The CDR3 extends over 13 amino acids. The CDR3 reads CAWEGLSVETQYF. As DNA, the CDR3 is TGTGCCTGGGAGGGACTATCCGTGGAGACCCAGTACTTC.

CDR3 sequence reads: CAIGETGMNTEAFF. The DNA of the CDR3 is TGTGCCATCGGGGAGACAGGGATGAACACTGAAGCTTTCTTT. This chain connects TRBV10-3 to TRBJ1-1; TRBD1 matches at 7 bases. Unmatched junction bases numbered 6, after V lost 8 bases and J lost 0 bases. In germline, CDR1 is ENHRY, CDR2 SYGVKD. The CDR3 spans 14 residues.

The chain uses TRBV5-1 and TRBJ1-1; tentatively, D is TRBD1 (5 bases). V dropped 1 base and J dropped 2 bases, with 9 bases sitting between them. The CDR3 covers 14 residues. The germline V gene has CDR1 SGHRS and CDR2 YFSETQ. The CDR3 protein is CASSLQGFNTEAFF. As DNA, the CDR3 is TGCGCCAGCAGCTTGCAGGGATTCAACACTGAAGCTTTCTTT.

The genes are TRBV19 and TRBJ1-5; the D gene is possibly TRBD1 (5 bases). The germline gives CDR1 LNHDA, CDR2 SQIVND (reference sequence). The CDR3 loop spans 15 amino acids. The V end was cut by 7 bases, the J end by 3 bases, with 16 bases between. CDR3 sequence (DNA): TGTGCCAGTACCCTAGGGGTAATCCCCAATCAGCCCCAGCATTTT. It encodes CASTLGVIPNQPQHF. The full variable domain, with the rest looked up from reference TRBV19 and TRBJ1-5, is DGGITQSPKYLFRKEGQNVTLSCEQNLNHDAMYWYRQDPGQGLRLIYYSQIVNDFQKGDIAEGYSVSREKKESFPLTVTSAQKNPTAFYLCASTLGVIPNQPQHFGDGTRLSIL.

The V gene is TRBV19, the J gene TRBJ2-5, with D possibly called TRBD1 or TRBD2 (5 bases each). Trimming took 1 base from V and 3 from J, leaving 12 bases between them. The CDR3 consists of 15 residues. Germline CDR1 and CDR2: LNHDA and SQIVND (reference sequence). CDR3 DNA: TGTGCCAGTAGTATAGTAGAGGGGAGTAAAGAGACCCAGTACTTC. This codes for CASSIVEGSKETQYF.

The V call is TRBV11-2, the J call TRBJ1-2; D ambiguous. This CDR3 region has 14 residues. Germline values: CDR1 SGHAT, CDR2 FQNNGV. V was pared by 1 base and J by 3 bases, with 9 bases between. CDR3: CASSLGGTDYGYTF. The CDR3 coding sequence is TGTGCCAGCAGCTTAGGCGGCACTGACTATGGCTACACCTTC. The variable domain in full, completed from reference TRBV11-2 and TRBJ1-2, reads EAGVAQSPRYKIIEKRQSVAFWCNPISGHATLYWYQQILGQGPKLLIQFQNNGVVDDSQLPKDRFSAERLKGVDSTLKIQPAKLEDSAVYLCASSLGGTDYGYTFGSGTRLTVV.

The genes are TRBV12-5 and TRBJ2-1; 7 bases agree with TRBD2. Germline V lookup: CDR1 LGHNT, CDR2 FRNRAP. With 6 bases clipped from V and 0 bases from J, the junction kept 11 bases outside the gene matches. The CDR3 is made up of 17 amino acids. CDR3: CASGGREIIYSYNEQFF. The CDR3 bases are TGTGCTAGTGGGGGGAGGGAGATCATTTACTCCTACAATGAGCAGTTCTTC.